A single sample is the source of the 14 T cell receptor beta chains below, sequenced in a study of T cell repertoires in cytomegalovirus infection. No antigen has been identified for these receptors. A single record per CDR3 protein comes from TCRdb applying MiXCR to the reads. The sample has about 830,000 distinct CDR3 sequences, approximately 32% seen once; the top ten hold roughly 12%. The sequencing here drew on cultured CD8+ T cells from PBMCs, taken from culture after CMV antigen stimulation. Receptors were obtained from a human donor in good health (CMV status not recorded). Some clones in this sample may be carry-over from other donors' samples.

The V call is TRBV29-1, the J call TRBJ2-7, with 8 bases matching TRBD1. Trimming removed 3 bases from V and 5 bases from J; junction bases left unmatched: 3. The CDR3 length is 12 residues. Germline V lookup: CDR1 SQVTM, CDR2 ANQGSEA. The CDR3 nucleotides are TGCAGCGTTGAGGACAGGGCCGACGAGCAGTACTTC. Translation gives CSVEDRADEQYF.

The table lists this clonotype with a few counts. The CDR3 loop is CASSPRTGKQLDTQYF. CDR3 DNA sequence: TGTGCCAGCAGCCCCCGGACAGGGAAACAGCTTGATACGCAGTATTTT. V usage is TRBV7-9 and J usage is TRBJ2-3, with 8 bases matching TRBD1. The CDR3 is 16 amino acids. The ends lost 5 bases at V and 6 bases at J; junction bases unmatched: 13. CDR1 is SEHNR and CDR2 is FQNEAQ in the germline V gene (reference sequence).

This clonotype was recorded at least ten times. The V call is TRBV7-6, the J call TRBJ2-1; 9 nucleotides align to TRBD2. Germline V gene sequence: CDR1 SGHVS, CDR2 FNYEAQ. J was trimmed by 4 bases and V by 5 bases; bases with no gene match: 15. The CDR3 runs to 18 residues. The CDR3, as DNA: TGTGCCAGCAGCCCCCTCGCGGGGGGGATATATGGATACAATGAGCAGTTCTTC. The encoded protein is CASSPLAGGIYGYNEQFF.

The chain joins TRBV12-3 or TRBV12-4 to TRBJ2-6; D may match TRBD1 or TRBD2 (5 bases each). The V end lost 6 bases, the J end lost 0 bases, and 15 bases lay between the germline ends. The CDR3 runs 17 residues. The CDR3 bases are TGTGCCAGCAGAAGGAGTGGGGGTGGCTCTGGGGCCAACGTCCTGACTTTC. It yields the protein CASRRSGGGSGANVLTF.

V is TRBV7-9 and J is TRBJ1-1, with 10 bases matching TRBD1. There are 18 residues in the CDR3. Germline CDR1 and CDR2: SEHNR and FQNEAQ (reference sequence). The V segment lost 4 bases and the J segment 1 base; nucleotides outside the gene matches: 12. CDR3 sequence reads: CASSYRQGAAPGNTEAFF. As DNA, the CDR3 is TGTGCCAGCAGCTATAGACAGGGGGCGGCCCCTGGGAACACTGAAGCTTTCTTT. Combining the CDR3 with reference TRBV7-9 and TRBJ1-1 gives the whole variable domain DTGVSQNPRHKITKRGQNVTFRCDPISEHNRLYWYRQTLGQGPEFLTYFQNEAQLEKSRLLSDRFSAERPKGSFSTLEIQRTEQGDSAMYLCASSYRQGAAPGNTEAFFGQGTRLTVV.

This clonotype has just a few counts. The chain is built from TRBV12-3 or TRBV12-4 and TRBJ1-1, with no clear D. The CDR3 loop spans 10 amino acids. V was trimmed by 9 bases and J by 5 bases, leaving 7 bases between them. The CDR3 reads CASQWTEAFF. Here the CDR3 DNA reads TGTGCCAGTCAGTGGACTGAAGCTTTCTTT.

J is TRBJ2-3 and V is TRBV7-9; D assignment may be TRBD1 or TRBD2 (5 bases each). Germline lookup yields CDR1 SEHNR and CDR2 FQNEAQ (reference sequence). Trimming left V 2 bases short and J 5 bases short, with 11 bases between. CDR3 size: 14 residues. The CDR3 bases are TGTGCCAGCAGCTTACGAGGGGTGGGAGATACGCAGTATTTT. It encodes CASSLRGVGDTQYF. The full variable domain, rest sourced from reference TRBV7-9 and TRBJ2-3, is DTGVSQNPRHKITKRGQNVTFRCDPISEHNRLYWYRQTLGQGPEFLTYFQNEAQLEKSRLLSDRFSAERPKGSFSTLEIQRTEQGDSAMYLCASSLRGVGDTQYFGPGTRLTVL.

V is TRBV6-6 and J is TRBJ2-7; no clear D gene. The CDR3 has 12 amino acids. V shed 7 bases and J shed 9 bases, with 16 bases lying between them. Germline V gives CDR1 MNHNY, CDR2 SVGAGI (reference sequence). Written as DNA, the CDR3 is TGTGCCAGCAACCGACTCCTACGAGGGCAGTACTTC. Residues: CASNRLLRGQYF.

The chain is built from TRBV6-2 or TRBV6-3 and TRBJ2-1, with D tentatively TRBD1 or TRBD2 (5 bases each). There are 15 residues in the CDR3. Trimming shortened V by 2 bases and J by 5 bases, and 13 bases separated the two germline ends. Germline lookup yields CDR1 MNHEY and CDR2 SVGEGT. The CDR3: CASSYARDPNNEQFF. The CDR3 DNA reads as TGTGCCAGCAGTTACGCAAGGGACCCAAACAATGAGCAGTTCTTC.

The J gene is TRBJ2-3, the V gene TRBV9, with D perhaps matching TRBD2 (5 bases). Germline values: CDR1 SGDLS, CDR2 YYNGEE. CDR3 size: 14 residues. V was cut by 0 bases and J by 1 base, with 6 bases left in between. This CDR3 is CASSVVGGTDTQYF. The DNA of the CDR3 is TGTGCCAGCAGCGTAGTGGGAGGCACAGATACGCAGTATTTT.

In this sample, this clonotype turned up a few times. The chain combines TRBV12-5 with TRBJ2-3; D possibly corresponds to TRBD2 (6 bases). The germline V gene has CDR1 LGHNT and CDR2 FRNRAP. The V end was cut by 2 bases, the J end by 3 bases, with 15 bases between. The CDR3 runs to 16 residues. This CDR3 is CASGLPARGGTDTQYF. CDR3 DNA sequence: TGTGCTAGTGGTTTGCCCGCGCGGGGCGGGACAGATACGCAGTATTTT.

This clonotype was seen a few times. The chain uses TRBV5-1 and TRBJ1-2, with D hard to call. The ends were cut back, 6 bases at V and 4 bases at J, with 22 bases in the middle. CDR1 SGHRS and CDR2 YFSETQ come from the germline V gene. The CDR3 extends over 16 amino acids. CDR3 bases: TGCGCCAGCACCTCTAGGAGTCGGGGATTGGTCTATGGCTACACCTTC. It translates to CASTSRSRGLVYGYTF.

This clonotype was recorded a few times. The rearrangement links TRBV5-4 to TRBJ2-2; D not certain. The CDR3 spans 14 residues. Germline V CDR1 and CDR2: SGHNT, YYREEE (reference sequence). With 2 bases removed from V and 0 bases from J, the gap between germline ends came to 5 bases. The CDR3 spells CASSFASNTGELFF. The CDR3 coding sequence is TGTGCCAGCAGCTTCGCGTCGAACACCGGGGAGCTGTTTTTT.

This clonotype was seen ten or more times. The J gene is TRBJ2-3, the V gene TRBV7-8, with no clear D. This CDR3 spans 12 amino acids. Per the germline V gene, CDR1 is SGHVS and CDR2 is FQNEAQ. Trimming pared 1 base from V and 3 bases from J, leaving 2 bases between. CDR3 in amino acids: CASSLETDTQYF. The CDR3 bases are TGTGCCAGCAGCTTAGAAACAGATACGCAGTATTTT.